The 8 T cell receptor beta chains given below trace back to one sample, sequenced in a study of cytomegalovirus exposure and HLA in healthy donors. PCR primers comprised 60 Vbeta and 13 Jbeta primers. Repertoires were generated with immunoSEQ multiplex PCR, while TCRdb's copy carries only in-frame clones and drops some. Among about 120,000 clones listed, 74% were seen once. The sequencing input was PBMCs. These receptors came from a human donor in good health.

This sequence joins TRBV25-1 and TRBJ1-1, with D perhaps TRBD1 (5 bases). The CDR3 consists of 14 residues. Germline V lookup: CDR1 MGHDK, CDR2 SYGVNS. With 4 bases removed from V and 8 bases from J, the gap between germline ends came to 17 bases. For the CDR3, the DNA is TGTGCCAGCAGTGTCGCGGGGACTTTTGTGGAAGCTTTCTTT. The encoded protein is CASSVAGTFVEAFF.

The CDR3 DNA is TGTGCCAGCAGTTACCGACCCACAGCCATTGGGGAAAAACTGTTTTTT. Amino acid sequence: CASSYRPTAIGEKLFF. J is TRBJ1-4 and V is TRBV6-5; unclear D gene. Trimming left V 2 bases short and J 8 bases short, with 18 bases between. Germline V gene sequence: CDR1 MNHEY, CDR2 SVGAGI. The CDR3 loop spans 16 amino acids.

The V gene is TRBV11-2, the J gene TRBJ2-7; 8 positions match TRBD2. Germline V gives CDR1 SGHAT, CDR2 FQNNGV. J lost 2 bases, V lost 2 bases, and 5 bases had no gene match. CDR3 size: 15 residues. The CDR3 loop reads CASSLWREAPYEQYF. CDR3 nucleotides: TGTGCCAGCAGCTTATGGCGGGAGGCCCCCTACGAGCAGTACTTC.

The genes are TRBV2 and TRBJ2-5; D possibly corresponds to TRBD2 (6 bases). Per germline, CDR1 SNHLY and CDR2 FYNNEI. This CDR3 region has 16 residues. V gave up 6 bases and J gave up 0 bases, with 17 bases separating them. The DNA of the CDR3 is TGTGCCAGCAGCGGTAGGGACCGGGAGTACCAAGAGACCCAGTACTTC. Protein sequence: CASSGRDREYQETQYF.

V and J are TRBV6-1 and TRBJ2-3; D is unclear. The CDR3 runs to 13 residues. Between the trimmed V and J ends, which lost 8 bases and 2 bases, there was a span of 11 bases. From germline, CDR1 is MNHNS and CDR2 SASEGT. The CDR3 DNA reads TGTGCCAGCCGCACCCAGGTCACAGATACGCAGTATTTT. It translates to CASRTQVTDTQYF.

The J gene is TRBJ1-2, the V gene TRBV2; D gene ambiguous. Per the germline V gene, CDR1 is SNHLY and CDR2 is FYNNEI. The CDR3 length is 13 residues. Between the trimmed V and J ends, which lost 2 bases and 7 bases, there was a span of 11 bases. The CDR3 region is CASSETRSGGYTF. The CDR3 region has the DNA TGTGCCAGCAGTGAAACTAGGAGTGGTGGCTACACCTTC.

This clone has only a few counts. The chain uses TRBV9 and TRBJ1-2; D is unresolved. The CDR3 is 15 residues long. The V and J ends lost 3 bases and 6 bases respectively, with 18 bases between them. Germline CDR1 SGDLS, CDR2 YYNGEE. In DNA form, the CDR3 reads TGTGCCAGCAGCGCCCGAGGGATGTGGGCCCATGGCTACACCTTC. Its protein product is CASSARGMWAHGYTF. Together with reference TRBV9 and TRBJ1-2, the CDR3 gives the full variable domain: DSGVTQTPKHLITATGQRVTLRCSPRSGDLSVYWYQQSLDQGLQFLIQYYNGEERAKGNILERFSAQQFPDLHSELNLSSLELGDSALYFCASSARGMWAHGYTFGSGTRLTVV.

The chain uses TRBV6-4 and TRBJ2-2, with D possibly matching TRBD1 (6 bases). CDR3 length: 14 amino acids. V dropped 2 bases and J dropped 6 bases, with 10 bases sitting between them. Germline assignment: CDR1 MRHNA and CDR2 SNTAGT. DNA for the CDR3: TGTGCCAGCAGTGACGAGGCAGGGGCCGGGGAGCTGTTTTTT. Amino acids: CASSDEAGAGELFF.